The 3 T cell receptor beta chains in this list originate from one sample, sequenced in a study of cytomegalovirus exposure and HLA in healthy donors. The PCR had 60 Vbeta and 13 Jbeta primers. Clones were read by immunoSEQ multiplex PCR, and TCRdb kept only the in-frame ones, dropping some. The sample data list about 190,000 clones. The sample consisted of PBMCs. Every receptor here comes from a woman aged 30 to 39 in good health and CMV-seropositive.

The chain carries TRBV5-1 and TRBJ2-2; possible D gene TRBD1, 6 bases. Trimming took off 4 bases at V and 0 bases at J, with 10 bases between the two ends. The germline gives CDR1 SGHRS, CDR2 YFSETQ. There are 15 residues in the CDR3. CDR3 residues: CASSEGTPNTGELFF. In nucleotides, the CDR3 is TGCGCCAGCAGCGAAGGGACACCGAACACCGGGGAGCTGTTTTTT.

The chain recombines TRBV18 with TRBJ2-1, with TRBD2 matching 10 bases. Trimming cost V 2 bases and J 4 bases; bases outside gene matches: 2. CDR3 size: 15 residues. CDR1 KGHSH and CDR2 LQKENI come from the germline V gene. The CDR3 coding sequence is TGTGCCAGCTCACCAGGAGCGGGAGGGTACAATGAGCAGTTCTTC. Translation: CASSPGAGGYNEQFF. Combining the CDR3 with reference TRBV18 and TRBJ2-1 gives the whole variable domain NAGVMQNPRHLVRRRGQEARLRCSPMKGHSHVYWYRQLPEEGLKFMVYLQKENIIDESGMPKERFSAEFPKEGPSILRIQQVVRGDSAAYFCASSPGAGGYNEQFFGPGTRLTVL.

This chain joins TRBV6-5 and TRBJ2-7; 7 positions agree with TRBD1. V was clipped by 5 bases and J by 3 bases; unmatched bases: 10. The CDR3 runs 15 residues. Germline CDR1 MNHEY, CDR2 SVGAGI. CDR3: CASSKSGTELYEQYF. The DNA for the CDR3 is TGTGCCAGCAGTAAGTCCGGGACAGAACTCTACGAGCAGTACTTC.